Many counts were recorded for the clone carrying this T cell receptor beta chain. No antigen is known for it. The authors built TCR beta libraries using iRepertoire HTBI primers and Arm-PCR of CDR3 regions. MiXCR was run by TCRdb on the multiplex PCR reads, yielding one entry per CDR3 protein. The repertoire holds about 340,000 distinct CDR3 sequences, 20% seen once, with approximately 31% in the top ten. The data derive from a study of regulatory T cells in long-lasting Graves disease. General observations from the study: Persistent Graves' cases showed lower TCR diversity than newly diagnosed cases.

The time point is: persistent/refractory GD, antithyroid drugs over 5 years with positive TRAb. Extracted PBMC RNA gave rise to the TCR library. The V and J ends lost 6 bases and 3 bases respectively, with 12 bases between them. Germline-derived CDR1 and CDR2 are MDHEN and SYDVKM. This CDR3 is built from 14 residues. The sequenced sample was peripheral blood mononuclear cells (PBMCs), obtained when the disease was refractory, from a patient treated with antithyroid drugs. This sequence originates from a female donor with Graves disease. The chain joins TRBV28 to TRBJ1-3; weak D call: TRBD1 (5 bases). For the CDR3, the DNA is TGTGCCAGCAGCTCAGGGACGTATGGAAACACCATATATTTT. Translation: CASSSGTYGNTIYF.